This TCR beta chain was recorded in a study of OX40 agonist ivuxolimab in advanced cancers. Study results and limitations: The expanded peripheral T cells' antigen specificity was not determined. Among the least clonally expanded were partial responders at 0.1-3.0 mg/kg. At 0.1 to 3.0 mg/kg, clonal expansion of CD4+ and CD8+ blood T cells had occurred by week 6.

The cohort excluded patients with autoimmune disease history or systemic immunosuppression. About this clone itself: Its target is unknown.

TCRdb keeps only in-frame clones here, not all; method: immunoSEQ multiplex PCR. The sample records under 95,000 clones, about four fifths being singletons. From germline, CDR1 is SGHRS and CDR2 YFSETQ. The CDR3 covers 15 residues. Germline trimming cut 3 bases from V and 4 bases from J; bases unmatched to any gene: 9. The sequence was collected from an adult with an advanced solid tumor such as melanoma, head and neck, liver or kidney cancer. The chain employs TRBV5-1 and TRBJ2-5; 7 bases are a match to TRBD1. Specimen: CD4+ or CD8+ T cells sorted from blood, collected in a trial of the OX40 agonist ivuxolimab. The CDR3: CASSSDRVLPETQYF. The CDR3 region has the DNA TGCGCCAGCAGCTCCGACAGGGTTTTACCAGAGACCCAGTACTTC. Full variable domain (remainder filled in from reference TRBV5-1 and TRBJ2-5): KAGVTQTPRYLIKTRGQQVTLSCSPISGHRSVSWYQQTPGQGLQFLFEYFSETQRNKGNFPGRFSGRQFSNSRSEMNVSTLELGDSALYLCASSSDRVLPETQYFGPGTRLLVL.